These 29 T cell receptor beta chains share one sample of origin, sequenced in a study of blood T cell repertoires in COVID-19. Repertoires were generated with immunoSEQ multiplex PCR, while TCRdb's copy carries only in-frame clones and drops some. This table holds 75,000 to 95,000 clones, around 88% found once. The sample taken for sequencing was peripheral blood. The receptors were sampled from an older woman with COVID-19, enrolled during active disease.

This clone has just a few counts. The chain links TRBV10-1 to TRBJ1-5, with TRBD1 as a possible D gene (6 bases). Trimming pared 6 bases from V and 4 bases from J, leaving 13 bases between. The CDR3 has 14 amino acids. CDR1 is WNHNN, CDR2 SYGVQD, per germline (reference sequence). CDR3 coding DNA: TGCGCCAGCAGAAAGGACAGCGATAATCAGCCCCAGCATTTT. Amino acid sequence: CASRKDSDNQPQHF.

This rearrangement joins TRBV27 to TRBJ1-5; 10 bases fit TRBD1. Germline loops: CDR1 MNHEY, CDR2 SMNVEV (reference sequence). Losses at the gene ends were 4 bases for V and 7 bases for J; bases not matched to a gene: 7. This CDR3 contains 15 residues. The CDR3 reads CASSSLGQGWQPQHF. CDR3 in DNA: TGTGCCAGCAGTTCCTTGGGACAGGGGTGGCAGCCCCAGCATTTT.

The rearrangement links TRBV7-2 to TRBJ2-3; the D gene is possibly TRBD2 (5 bases). V was trimmed by 1 base and J by 6 bases, leaving 11 bases between them. The CDR3 length is 14 residues. CDR1 and CDR2 (germline): SGHTA, FQGNSA. Written as DNA, the CDR3 is TGTGCCAGCAGCTTAGTCCCGGGGATGGATACGCAGTATTTT. Translating gives CASSLVPGMDTQYF.

V usage is TRBV5-1 and J usage is TRBJ2-7; 9 nucleotides align to TRBD2. The CDR3 totals 15 residues. V gave up 4 bases and J gave up 2 bases; unmatched junction bases: 7. Germline V gene data show CDR1 as SGHRS and CDR2 as YFSETQ. CDR3: CASSQGTSPPYEQYF. The CDR3 DNA is TGCGCCAGCAGCCAAGGGACTAGCCCTCCCTACGAGCAGTACTTC.

This clone was observed a handful of times. The rearrangement uses TRBV5-6 and TRBJ1-2, with 9 bases lining up with TRBD1. V shed 4 bases, J shed 4 bases, and the junction held 5 bases outside the gene matches. The CDR3 length is 14 residues. Germline V gene lookup returns CDR1 SGHDT and CDR2 YYEEEE. The CDR3 protein is CASSPGTGTYGYTF. In DNA, the CDR3 is TGTGCCAGCAGCCCCGGGACAGGGACCTATGGCTACACCTTC.

The chain is built from TRBV6-6 and TRBJ2-7; 9 bases match TRBD2. This CDR3 contains 15 residues. CDR1 MNHNY and CDR2 SVGAGI come from the germline V gene (reference sequence). The V and J ends lost 4 bases and 7 bases, in that order; junction bases with no gene match: 11. CDR3 nucleotides: TGTGCCAGCAGTTCCCCTGCGGGGGGGCTAGAAGAGCAGTACTTC. It yields the protein CASSSPAGGLEEQYF.

The chain employs TRBV30 and TRBJ1-4, with 9 bases lining up with TRBD1. The CDR3 runs to 15 residues. V gave up 3 bases and J gave up 6 bases; unmatched junction bases: 8. Germline CDR1 reads GTSNPN; CDR2 reads SVGIG (reference sequence). The CDR3 reads CAWRNSGTGYEKLFF. For the CDR3, the DNA is TGTGCCTGGAGGAACTCCGGGACAGGGTATGAAAAACTGTTTTTT.

The chain employs TRBV5-1 and TRBJ2-6, with 7 positions matching TRBD1. V lost 9 bases to trimming and J lost 1 base; unmatched junction nucleotides: 7. In germline, CDR1 is SGHRS, CDR2 YFSETQ. This CDR3 is built from 15 residues. The CDR3 region is CATRGGSSGANVLTF. The CDR3 DNA reads TGCGCCACCCGAGGGGGCTCGTCTGGGGCCAACGTCCTGACTTTC.

The chain is built from TRBV4-2 and TRBJ1-2, with D perhaps TRBD1 (5 bases). Trimming removed 0 bases at V and 5 bases at J, with 22 bases between. Germline lookup yields CDR1 LGHNA and CDR2 YNFKEQ. This CDR3 is built from 18 residues. The CDR3 DNA sequence: TGTGCCAGCAGCCAAGACCCTTTTACGGGGGGGTCGGGATATGGCTACACCTTC. Protein product: CASSQDPFTGGSGYGYTF.

This chain connects TRBV10-3 to TRBJ2-2; tentatively, D is TRBD1 (5 bases). Looked up from germline, CDR1 is ENHRY and CDR2 is SYGVKD. The germline V and J ends were trimmed by 3 bases and 6 bases, with 8 bases remaining between them. The CDR3 is 13 amino acids. For the CDR3, the DNA is TGTGCCATCAGTGATAAAGGGGCCGGGGAGCTGTTTTTT. Protein product: CAISDKGAGELFF.

Here the CDR3 reads CASSQSPGGKETQYF. Written as DNA, the CDR3 is TGCGCCAGCAGTCAATCTCCCGGAGGGAAAGAGACCCAGTACTTC. The chain links TRBV23-1 to TRBJ2-5, with D possibly TRBD2 on 6 matching bases. TRBV23-1 is an ORF for which the function is uncertain. The CDR3 consists of 15 residues. Trimming stripped 0 bases from V and 3 bases from J, with 11 bases between.

The chain is built from TRBV4-2 and TRBJ1-3; 7 positions agree with TRBD1. CDR3 size: 17 residues. Trimming took 0 bases from V and 4 from J; bases not matched to a gene: 9. CDR1 and CDR2 from the germline V gene are LGHNA and YNFKEQ. CDR3: CASSQDRGQWTGNTIYF. The CDR3 DNA follows: TGTGCCAGCAGCCAAGATAGGGGACAGTGGACGGGAAACACCATATATTTT.

The chain recombines TRBV19 with TRBJ2-3; D might be TRBD2 (5 bases). With 1 base removed from V and 5 bases from J, the gap between germline ends came to 13 bases. This CDR3 is built from 15 residues. Germline V gives CDR1 LNHDA, CDR2 SQIVND (reference sequence). CDR3 sequence reads: CASSIGRLTLDTQYF. The CDR3 region has the DNA TGTGCCAGTAGTATAGGGAGGCTCACTTTAGATACGCAGTATTTT. The entire variable domain, with the rest obtained from reference TRBV19 and TRBJ2-3, is as follows: DGGITQSPKYLFRKEGQNVTLSCEQNLNHDAMYWYRQDPGQGLRLIYYSQIVNDFQKGDIAEGYSVSREKKESFPLTVTSAQKNPTAFYLCASSIGRLTLDTQYFGPGTRLTVL.

The chain couples TRBV6-1 to TRBJ1-3; weak D call: TRBD1 (6 bases). The CDR3 runs to 21 residues. CDR1 and CDR2 (germline): MNHNS, SASEGT. V was shortened by 2 bases and J by 0 bases, with 26 bases between the two germline ends. CDR3 loop: CASSERSPGHNPAISGNTIYF. CDR3 in DNA: TGTGCCAGCAGTGAAAGGTCTCCGGGACATAACCCTGCCATCTCTGGAAACACCATATATTTT.

The chain is built from TRBV7-9 and TRBJ2-7; no reliable D call. This CDR3 spans 14 amino acids. Trimming took 1 base from V and 3 from J, leaving 10 bases between them. Germline CDR1 is SEHNR and CDR2 is FQNEAQ (reference sequence). The CDR3 sequence is CASSLGTKIYEQYF. DNA for the CDR3: TGTGCCAGCAGCTTAGGAACTAAGATCTACGAGCAGTACTTC.

The chain employs TRBV10-2 and TRBJ2-7, with 8 bases aligning to TRBD2. The CDR3 covers 16 residues. The V gene end was trimmed by 3 bases and the J gene end by 0 bases; junction bases not matched to a gene: 7. Germline V gene sequence: CDR1 WSHSY, CDR2 SAAADI. The CDR3 DNA is TGCGCCAGCAGTGACAGCCGGGGGGGAAACTCCTACGAGCAGTACTTC. Residues: CASSDSRGGNSYEQYF.

This clone was recorded once. The chain is built from TRBV14 and TRBJ2-2; weak D call: TRBD1 (5 bases). Deletions cut 1 base from V and 1 base from J, with 25 bases between. The CDR3 totals 21 residues. CDR1 SGHDN and CDR2 FVKESK come from the germline V gene. The CDR3 DNA is TGTGCCAGCAGCCAAGCCCAGATATTGCAGGGCGGTACATGGAACACCGGGGAGCTGTTTTTT. It codes for CASSQAQILQGGTWNTGELFF.

The chain employs TRBV5-1 and TRBJ2-7; TRBD1 aligns across 12 bases. The CDR3 contains 12 residues. J gave up 5 bases and V 7 bases, and 1 base lay outside the gene matches. Germline-derived CDR1 and CDR2 are SGHRS and YFSETQ. The CDR3: CASGTGGDEQYF. The DNA of the CDR3 is TGCGCCAGCGGGACAGGGGGCGACGAGCAGTACTTC.

CDR3 residues: CASIDSSGGVETQYF. The CDR3, as DNA: TGTGCCAGCATTGACTCTAGCGGGGGGGTAGAGACCCAGTACTTC. The rearrangement joins TRBV6-5 to TRBJ2-5; the match to TRBD2 covers 12 bases. The V gene's germline CDR1 is MNHEY and CDR2 SVGAGI. This CDR3 is built from 15 residues. The junction had 7 bases not matched to a gene; V was cut back by 7 bases and J by 4 bases.

CDR3 nucleotide sequence: TGCGCCAGCACATCCCCCACAGGGAACCACGAGCAGTACTTC. Protein: CASTSPTGNHEQYF. The chain has TRBV10-1 and TRBJ2-7, with D perhaps TRBD1 (6 bases). This CDR3 region has 14 residues. Per germline, CDR1 WNHNN and CDR2 SYGVQD (reference sequence). The germline V and J ends were trimmed by 7 bases and 5 bases, with 18 bases remaining between them.

The chain is built from TRBV6-2 or TRBV6-3 and TRBJ1-1, with a tentative D call TRBD1 (6 bases). Deletions cut 5 bases from V and 6 bases from J, with 13 bases between. The germline V gene has CDR1 MNHEY and CDR2 SVGEGT. The CDR3 length is 13 residues. CDR3 sequence: CASSNGKGAEAFF. The CDR3 nucleotides read TGTGCCAGCAGTAACGGGAAGGGGGCTGAAGCTTTCTTT.

The gene calls are TRBV27 and TRBJ1-2; no definite D call. From germline, CDR1 is MNHEY and CDR2 SMNVEV (reference sequence). Trimming cost V 9 bases and J 5 bases, with 16 bases left between them. The CDR3 runs 13 residues. For the CDR3, the DNA is TGTGCCAGGGAGGGATATTTGGGTTATGGCTACACCTTC. Translation: CAREGYLGYGYTF.

The chain joins TRBV7-2 to TRBJ1-2; 11 nucleotides line up with TRBD1. CDR3 length: 18 amino acids. V was clipped by 5 bases and J by 7 bases; unmatched bases: 18. The germline CDR1 and CDR2 sequences are SGHTA and FQGNSA. CDR3 nucleotide sequence: TGTGCCAGCAGCCAAGAGAGCTGGACAGGGGGCGGTTATAGTGGCTACACCTTC. It translates to CASSQESWTGGGYSGYTF.

The chain uses TRBV24-1 and TRBJ2-3; 8 bases line up with TRBD2. V dropped 10 bases and J dropped 6; count of bases not matched to a gene: 8. The germline gives CDR1 KGHDR, CDR2 SFDVKD. This CDR3 has 13 residues. This CDR3 is CATGGGIPDTQYF. Written as DNA, the CDR3 is TGTGCCACTGGCGGGGGGATCCCCGATACGCAGTATTTT.

V and J are TRBV6-4 and TRBJ2-1; a weak D match, TRBD2 (6 bases). CDR1 and CDR2 (germline): MRHNA, SNTAGT. V was clipped by 3 bases and J by 6 bases, with 12 bases between them. The CDR3 has 14 residues. As DNA, the CDR3 is TGTGCCAGCAGTGATCAACACGGGGGCAATGAGCAGTTCTTC. Its protein product is CASSDQHGGNEQFF.

The V and J genes are TRBV12-3 or TRBV12-4 and TRBJ1-4; 7 nucleotides agree with TRBD1. The V and J ends lost 8 bases and 7 bases, in that order; junction bases with no gene match: 7. This CDR3 is 13 amino acids long. CDR3 loop: CASQGQLGEKLFF. The CDR3 bases are TGTGCCAGCCAGGGACAGTTGGGTGAAAAACTGTTTTTT.

V usage is TRBV3-1 (or the pseudogene TRBV3-2) and J usage is TRBJ2-3; 9 nucleotides match TRBD2. Germline-derived CDR1 and CDR2 are LGHDT and YNNKEL (reference sequence). V was pared by 4 bases and J by 4 bases, with 9 bases of the junction left unmatched. The CDR3 contains 16 residues. In nucleotides, the CDR3 is TGTGCCAGCAGCCCCGACGCGGGGGGGTCATCAGATACGCAGTATTTT. Protein sequence: CASSPDAGGSSDTQYF.

The chain employs TRBV7-2 and TRBJ2-5; tentatively, D is TRBD2 (6 bases). The CDR3 covers 14 residues. Germline V lookup: CDR1 SGHTA, CDR2 FQGNSA. Deletions cut 3 bases from V and 2 bases from J, with 10 bases between. The CDR3 bases are TGTGCCAGCAGCTTTCGGGGGAGGCAAGAGACCCAGTACTTC. Its translation: CASSFRGRQETQYF.

This rearrangement joins TRBV9 to TRBJ1-3; 9 bases are shared with TRBD1. Germline-derived CDR1 and CDR2 are SGDLS and YYNGEE. This CDR3 comprises 16 residues. V lost 3 bases, J lost 1 base, and 5 bases stayed unmatched. Here the CDR3 reads CASSAGTGRSGNTIYF. The CDR3 DNA reads as TGTGCCAGCAGCGCCGGGACAGGGAGGTCTGGAAACACCATATATTTT.